Listed below are T cell receptor beta chains from one sample, sequenced in a study of CD8 T cells in Susac syndrome. TCRdb processed the immunoSEQ multiplex PCR reads anew with MiXCR; each CDR3 protein has one entry. The table records hundreds of thousands of distinct CDR3 sequences, about 96% of them present only once. The sequencing sample was made of CD4+ T cells from PBMCs. These receptors all come from a human donor with Susac syndrome. The CDR3 runs from the conserved cysteine through the conserved F or W. Each record gives: CDR3 protein, CDR3 DNA, clone size, J gene, D gene, V gene. A D gene is named only where the DNA matches it firmly. Rows may omit the clone size; those that give it use once, few, many or a size class.

CASSHRGRGATNTGELFF | TGCGCCAGCAGCCATCGTGGGCGGGGTGCTACGAACACCGGGGAGCTGTTTTTT | once | TRBJ2-2 | . | TRBV4-1
CASSQSKGQGGAGANVLTF | TGCGCCAGCAGCCAAAGTAAAGGACAGGGTGGGGCCGGGGCCAACGTCCTGACTTTC | . | TRBJ2-6 | TRBD1 | TRBV4-1
CATSRDLVWTGSTEAFF | TGTGCCACCAGCAGAGACCTAGTCTGGACAGGGAGCACTGAAGCTTTCTTT | . | TRBJ1-1 | TRBD1 | TRBV15
CASSPWTGSDYGYTF | TGTGCCAGCAGCCCGTGGACAGGGAGTGACTATGGCTACACCTTC | . | TRBJ1-2 | TRBD1 | TRBV3-1
CSARDRDRSWGETQYF | TGCAGTGCTAGAGATAGGGACCGGTCCTGGGGCGAGACCCAGTACTTC | . | TRBJ2-5 | . | TRBV20-1
CASSHRQGEGAGELFF | TGCGCCAGCAGCCACCGACAGGGGGAAGGTGCCGGGGAGCTGTTTTTT | . | TRBJ2-2 | TRBD1 | TRBV4-1
CASSHMDRDNEKLFF | TGCGCCAGCAGCCATATGGACAGGGATAATGAAAAACTGTTTTTT | . | TRBJ1-4 | TRBD1 | TRBV4-1
CSVGGPSQMNTEAFF | TGCAGCGTTGGAGGGCCATCGCAGATGAACACTGAAGCTTTCTTT | . | TRBJ1-1 | . | TRBV29-1
CSVEASDGYTF | TGCAGCGTTGAGGCTTCTGATGGCTACACCTTC | . | TRBJ1-2 | . | TRBV29-1
CASSLEAGVVFAGANVLTF | TGTGCCAGCAGCTTAGAGGCAGGGGTTGTTTTCGCTGGGGCCAACGTCCTGACTTTC | . | TRBJ2-6 | . | TRBV11-2
CSAREEKGGVNQPQHF | TGCAGTGCTAGAGAGGAGAAGGGCGGGGTCAATCAGCCCCAGCATTTT | . | TRBJ1-5 | . | TRBV20-1
CASSRQGLDNNEQFF | TGTGCCAGCAGCCGCCAGGGACTAGACAACAATGAGCAGTTCTTC | . | TRBJ2-1 | TRBD2 | TRBV3-1
CSVGGGEAETQYF | TGCAGCGTTGGTGGGGGAGAGGCAGAGACCCAGTACTTC | . | TRBJ2-5 | . | TRBV29-1
CASSFKGINGTDTQYF | TGTGCCAGCAGTTTCAAAGGTATCAACGGCACAGATACGCAGTATTTT | . | TRBJ2-3 | . | TRBV27
CAWSVGIHVAGYTF | TGTGCCTGGAGTGTTGGAATTCACGTAGCTGGCTACACCTTC | . | TRBJ1-2 | . | TRBV30
CSVVQANSGANVLTF | TGCAGCGTTGTACAGGCAAACTCTGGGGCCAACGTCCTGACTTTC | . | TRBJ2-6 | . | TRBV29-1
CSASPSDRPYEAFF | TGCAGTGCTTCTCCTTCGGACAGACCTTATGAAGCTTTCTTT | . | TRBJ1-1 | . | TRBV20-1
CASSVGTRSRKEQYF | TGTGCCAGCAGCGTCGGGACGAGGAGCAGAAAGGAGCAGTACTTC | . | TRBJ2-7 | . | TRBV9
CASSLAGTGGETQYF | TGCGCCAGCAGCTTGGCCGGGACAGGGGGAGAGACCCAGTACTTC | . | TRBJ2-5 | TRBD1 | TRBV5-1
CASRRADREGEKLFF | TGTGCCAGCAGACGAGCCGACAGGGAAGGTGAAAAACTGTTTTTT | . | TRBJ1-4 | TRBD1 | TRBV27
CSVVGTGRGNTIYF | TGCAGCGTCGTGGGGACAGGGCGAGGAAACACCATATATTTT | few | TRBJ1-3 | TRBD1 | TRBV29-1
CASSPSGMNTEAFF | TGTGCCAGCTCACCATCCGGAATGAACACTGAAGCTTTCTTT | few | TRBJ1-1 | . | TRBV18
CSASDNNQPQHF | TGCAGTGCTAGTGACAACAATCAGCCCCAGCATTTT | . | TRBJ1-5 | . | TRBV20-1
CASSPGQNNEKLFF | TGTGCCAGCTCACCAGGGCAGAATAATGAAAAACTGTTTTTT | . | TRBJ1-4 | . | TRBV18
CASSTTGGEGLFTEAFF | TGTGCCAGCAGTACGACAGGGGGCGAGGGTTTGTTCACTGAAGCTTTCTTT | . | TRBJ1-1 | TRBD1 | TRBV6-1
CSARRSTDTQYF | TGCAGTGCTAGAAGGAGCACAGATACGCAGTATTTT | . | TRBJ2-3 | . | TRBV20-1
CASSVTHYEQYF | TGTGCCAGCAGCGTGACGCACTACGAGCAGTACTTC | . | TRBJ2-7 | . | TRBV9
CSVVPPGNQPQHF | TGCAGCGTTGTGCCCCCGGGCAATCAGCCCCAGCATTTT | . | TRBJ1-5 | . | TRBV29-1
CASSPTGTRYNIEQFF | TGTGCCAGCAGCCCAACCGGGACTAGATACAACATTGAGCAGTTCTTC | . | TRBJ2-1 | TRBD2 | TRBV7-9
CASSLVGQATPVSSTDTQYF | TGCGCCAGCAGCTTGGTGGGACAGGCAACACCCGTTTCTAGCACAGATACGCAGTATTTT | . | TRBJ2-3 | TRBD1 | TRBV5-1
CASSAVYEQYF | TGTGCCAGCAGTGCGGTATACGAGCAGTACTTC | . | TRBJ2-7 | . | TRBV25-1
CASTNTVIVETQYF | TGTGCCAGCACCAATACGGTCATTGTGGAGACCCAGTACTTC | . | TRBJ2-5 | . | TRBV12-3/TRBV12-4
CSASSGDEQYF | TGCAGTGCTAGTTCAGGGGACGAGCAGTACTTC | . | TRBJ2-7 | . | TRBV20-1
CAWSVGGPDTQYF | TGTGCCTGGAGTGTAGGTGGGCCAGATACGCAGTATTTT | . | TRBJ2-3 | . | TRBV30
CATSTTQPETQYF | TGTGCCACCAGCACTACCCAGCCAGAGACCCAGTACTTC | once | TRBJ2-5 | . | TRBV15
CSVVPPDGTQYF | TGCAGCGTTGTACCCCCCGACGGTACGCAGTATTTT | . | TRBJ2-3 | . | TRBV29-1
CASSFRQANTYEQYF | TGTGCCAGCAGTTTCAGACAGGCCAATACCTACGAGCAGTACTTC | . | TRBJ2-7 | . | TRBV28
CASTGLAGVRDTQYF | TGTGCCAGCACCGGACTAGCGGGAGTTAGGGATACGCAGTATTTT | once | TRBJ2-3 | TRBD2 | TRBV2